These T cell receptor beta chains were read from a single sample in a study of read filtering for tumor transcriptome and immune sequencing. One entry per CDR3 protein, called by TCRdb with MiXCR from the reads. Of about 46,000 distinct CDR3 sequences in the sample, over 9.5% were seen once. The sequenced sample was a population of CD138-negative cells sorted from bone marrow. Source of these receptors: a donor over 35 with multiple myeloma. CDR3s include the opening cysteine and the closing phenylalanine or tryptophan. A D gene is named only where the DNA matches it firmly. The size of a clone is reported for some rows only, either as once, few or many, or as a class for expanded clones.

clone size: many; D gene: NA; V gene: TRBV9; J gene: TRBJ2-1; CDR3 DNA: TGTGCCAGCAGCGTAGCTGGGACAACCTACAATGAGCAGTTCTTC; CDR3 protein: CASSVAGTTYNEQFF
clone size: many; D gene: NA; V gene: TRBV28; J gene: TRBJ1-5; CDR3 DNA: TGTGCCAGCAAAGTTAACAATCAGCCCCAGCATTTT; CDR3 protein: CASKVNNQPQHF
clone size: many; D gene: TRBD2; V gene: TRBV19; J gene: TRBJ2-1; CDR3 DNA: TGTGCCAGTAGTATAGAACTAGCGGGAGCCGGGGAGCAGTTCTTC; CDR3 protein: CASSIELAGAGEQFF
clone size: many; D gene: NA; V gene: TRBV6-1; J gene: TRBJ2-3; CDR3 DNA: TGTGCCAGCAACCTTAACACAGATACGCAGTATTTT; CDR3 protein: CASNLNTDTQYF
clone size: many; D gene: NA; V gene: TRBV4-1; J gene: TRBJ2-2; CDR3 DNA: TGCGCCAGCAGCCAGCCTAGGGAGAACACCGGGGAGCTGTTTTTT; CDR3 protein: CASSQPRENTGELFF
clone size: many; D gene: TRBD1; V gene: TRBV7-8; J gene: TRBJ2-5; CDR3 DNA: TGTGCCAGCAGCCGCATGACAGGGCGTGAGACCCAGTACTTC; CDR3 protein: CASSRMTGRETQYF
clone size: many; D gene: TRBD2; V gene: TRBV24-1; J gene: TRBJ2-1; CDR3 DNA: TGTGCCGCTAGCGGGAGCTCCTACAATGAGCAGTTCTTC; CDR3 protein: CAASGSSYNEQFF
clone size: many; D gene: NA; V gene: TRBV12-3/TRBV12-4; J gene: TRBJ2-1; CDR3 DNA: TGTGCCAGCAGTTTAGGTCGTTGGGTAGCGGTAAACAATGAGCAGTTCTTC; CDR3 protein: CASSLGRWVAVNNEQFF
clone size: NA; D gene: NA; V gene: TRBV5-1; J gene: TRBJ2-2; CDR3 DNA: TGCGCCAGCAGCCCTGACCACACCGGGGAGCTGTTTTTT; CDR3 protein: CASSPDHTGELFF
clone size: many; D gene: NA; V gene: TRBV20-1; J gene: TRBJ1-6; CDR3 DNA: TGCAGTGCTAGTCTCAGCACCAATTCACCCCTCCACTTT; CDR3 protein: CSASLSTNSPLHF
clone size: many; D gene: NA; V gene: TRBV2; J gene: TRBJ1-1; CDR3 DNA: TGTGCCAGCAGGGGGGACATCCTGAACACTGAAGCTTTCTTT; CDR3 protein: CASRGDILNTEAFF
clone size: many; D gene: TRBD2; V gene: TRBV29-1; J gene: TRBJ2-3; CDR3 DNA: TGCAGCGTTGACAGACTAGCGGGGGATACGCAGTATTTT; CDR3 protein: CSVDRLAGDTQYF
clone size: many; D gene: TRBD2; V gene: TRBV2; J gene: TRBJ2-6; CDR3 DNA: TGTGCCAGCCAAGCGGGGGACTCTGGGGCCAACGTCCTGACTTTC; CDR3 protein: CASQAGDSGANVLTF
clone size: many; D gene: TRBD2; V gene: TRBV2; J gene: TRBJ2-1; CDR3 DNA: TGTGCCAGCAGTTCGACTAGCGGGAAGATGGATGAGCAGTTCTTC; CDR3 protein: CASSSTSGKMDEQFF
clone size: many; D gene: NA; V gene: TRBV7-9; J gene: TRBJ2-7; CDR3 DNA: TGTGCCAGCAGCCAGAAAGGGGTCGAGCAGTACTTC; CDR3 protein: CASSQKGVEQYF
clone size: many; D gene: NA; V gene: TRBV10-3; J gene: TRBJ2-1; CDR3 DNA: TGTGCCATCAGTGACGCGGCGCTAGGCGATGAGCAGTTCTTC; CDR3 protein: CAISDAALGDEQFF
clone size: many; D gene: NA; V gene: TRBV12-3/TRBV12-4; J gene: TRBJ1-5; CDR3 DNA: TGTGCCAGCAGTTTAGGGCACGATAAGCATTTT; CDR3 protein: CASSLGHDKHF